These 32 T cell receptor beta chains were sequenced from one sample in a study of radiotherapy plus CTLA-4 blockade in lung cancer. Generated by immunoSEQ multiplex PCR, the TCRdb table keeps only in-frame clones and is missing some. The data show about 45,000 clones, with roughly 76% seen just once and about 3.8% held by the top ten. Here the sequenced sample was peripheral blood, taken from a patient treated with radiotherapy plus ipilimumab. These receptors all stem from a human donor with non-small cell lung cancer who had a complete response to radiotherapy plus ipilimumab.

The chain couples TRBV6-1 to TRBJ1-1, with D unclear. The CDR3 has 11 amino acids. The V end lost 5 bases, the J end lost 4 bases, and 5 bases lay between the germline ends. Germline V lookup: CDR1 MNHNS, CDR2 SASEGT. CDR3 sequence (DNA): TGTGCCAGCAGTTCCCGCACTGAAGCTTTCTTT. It specifies CASSSRTEAFF.

CDR3 in DNA: TGCAGTGCTCGGGGACAACTAGAGCAGTACTTC. The encoded protein is CSARGQLEQYF. The chain employs TRBV20-1 and TRBJ2-7; TRBD1 is a possible D gene (6 bases). V lost 5 bases and J lost 7, with 12 bases in between. Germline CDR1 and CDR2: DFQATT and SNEGSKA (reference sequence). The CDR3 contains 11 residues.

This chain connects TRBV5-4 to TRBJ2-3; 7 bases line up with TRBD2. V trimming: 5 bases; J trimming: 5 bases; junction bases outside the gene matches: 8. Per the germline V gene, CDR1 is SGHNT and CDR2 is YYREEE (reference sequence). CDR3 length equals 14 residues. For the CDR3, the DNA is TGTGCCAGCAGTAATCGGGGGGAACTAGATACGCAGTATTTT. Amino acids: CASSNRGELDTQYF.

The chain has TRBV18 and TRBJ1-1, with 12 bases aligning to TRBD1. The CDR3 consists of 15 residues. V lost 3 bases and J lost 13; bases outside the gene matches: 12. CDR1 and CDR2 (germline): KGHSH, LQKENI. The CDR3 region is CASSPTGTGGDPVFF. As DNA, the CDR3 is TGTGCCAGCTCACCCACGGGGACAGGGGGCGATCCAGTTTTCTTT. The variable domain in full, completed from reference TRBV18 and TRBJ1-1, reads NAGVMQNPRHLVRRRGQEARLRCSPMKGHSHVYWYRQLPEEGLKFMVYLQKENIIDESGMPKERFSAEFPKEGPSILRIQQVVRGDSAAYFCASSPTGTGGDPVFFGQGTRLTVV.

The J gene is TRBJ2-1, the V gene TRBV28, with TRBD2 matching 12 bases. The germline V gene has CDR1 MDHEN and CDR2 SYDVKM. The CDR3 runs to 16 residues. V dropped 7 bases and J dropped 1; count of bases not matched to a gene: 5. CDR3 DNA sequence: TGTGCCAGCACCGAACTAGCGGGAGGTTCCTACAATGAGCAGTTCTTC. Translated: CASTELAGGSYNEQFF.

This clone appeared a few times. The chain has TRBV6-1 and TRBJ1-1; D not resolved. The V end was cut by 2 bases, the J end by 2 bases, with 18 bases between. Germline-derived CDR1 and CDR2 are MNHNS and SASEGT. The CDR3 is made up of 17 amino acids. This CDR3 reads CASSEFEGSLRNTEAFF. CDR3 nucleotides: TGTGCCAGCAGTGAATTCGAGGGCTCCTTACGAAACACTGAAGCTTTCTTT.

The V and J genes are TRBV5-8 and TRBJ1-5, with D tentatively TRBD1 (6 bases). V lost 7 bases to trimming and J lost 3 bases, with 8 bases between them. Germline lookup yields CDR1 SGHTS and CDR2 YDEGEE. CDR3 length: 12 residues. The CDR3, as DNA: TGTGCCAGCCAGGGGAACAATCAGCCCCAGCATTTT. Amino acids: CASQGNNQPQHF.

With regard to this clone: A junction boundary mismatches the germline segment, possibly from a read error. The V gene is TRBV6-1, the J gene TRBJ2-2, with 7 bases fitting TRBD2. Germline loops: CDR1 MNHNS, CDR2 SASEGT. This CDR3 contains 14 residues. This chain's CDR3 is CVSDEYGGAGELFF. CDR3 in DNA: TGTGTCAGCGACGAATATGGGGGGGCCGGGGAGCTGTTTTTT.

The CDR3 loop is CASLRIGEQFF. In DNA form, the CDR3 reads TGTGCCAGCCTAAGAATCGGGGAGCAGTTCTTC. The rearrangement uses TRBV6-1 and TRBJ2-1, with D uncertain. CDR1 is MNHNS, CDR2 SASEGT, per germline. The CDR3 is 11 amino acids. With 8 bases removed from V and 10 bases from J, the gap between germline ends came to 12 bases.

This chain links TRBV10-2 with TRBJ2-1, with TRBD2 matching 8 bases. J was trimmed by 2 bases and V by 3 bases; bases with no gene match: 6. Germline CDR1 WSHSY, CDR2 SAAADI. The CDR3 consists of 16 residues. The CDR3 loop reads CASSDTSGRPYNEQFF. Here the CDR3 DNA reads TGCGCCAGCAGTGATACGAGCGGGAGACCCTACAATGAGCAGTTCTTC.

This chain connects TRBV2 to TRBJ2-5, with D possibly TRBD2 on 7 matching bases. The CDR3 consists of 14 residues. The germline V gene encodes CDR1 SNHLY and CDR2 FYNNEI. Trimming left V 5 bases short and J 5 bases short, with 15 bases between. This CDR3 is CASSFQGRGETQYF. The CDR3 DNA follows: TGTGCCAGCAGTTTCCAGGGGCGGGGGGAGACCCAGTACTTC. The whole variable domain, filled in from reference TRBV2 and TRBJ2-5, reads EPEVTQTPSHQVTQMGQEVILRCVPISNHLYFYWYRQILGQKVEFLVSFYNNEISEKSEIFDDQFSVERPDGSNFTLKIRSTKLEDSAMYFCASSFQGRGETQYFGPGTRLLVL.

This chain joins TRBV6-5 and TRBJ2-7; 8 positions agree with TRBD1. V lost 6 bases, J lost 9 bases, and 10 bases stayed unmatched. CDR3 length: 13 amino acids. CDR1 MNHEY and CDR2 SVGAGI come from the germline V gene. This CDR3 reads CASRTGESGGQYF. CDR3 nucleotide sequence: TGTGCCAGCAGGACAGGGGAATCTGGTGGGCAGTACTTC.

The V and J genes are TRBV9 and TRBJ2-1; no clear D gene. The CDR3 is 14 residues long. V was trimmed by 0 bases and J by 3 bases, leaving 7 bases between them. CDR1 is SGDLS, CDR2 YYNGEE, per germline. The CDR3 coding sequence is TGTGCCAGCAGCGTAGAGACTTTCTACAATGAGCAGTTCTTC. Protein: CASSVETFYNEQFF.

CDR3 residues: CASSSPQGVIADTQYF. Here the CDR3 DNA reads TGTGCCAGCAGCTCACCACAGGGGGTGATTGCAGATACGCAGTATTTT. V usage is TRBV7-9 and J usage is TRBJ2-3, with 8 bases lining up with TRBD1. The CDR3 contains 16 residues. Germline CDR1 SEHNR, CDR2 FQNEAQ (reference sequence). Trimming at V came to 4 bases and at J to 4 bases, leaving 10 bases not matched to a gene.

The CDR3 sequence: CASSRVRDRSSYEQYF. The CDR3 nucleotides are TGTGCCAGCTCCCGCGTCCGGGACAGAAGCTCCTACGAGCAGTACTTC. The chain combines TRBV18 with TRBJ2-7, with 7 bases identical to TRBD1. Trimming at V came to 6 bases and at J to 0 bases, leaving 11 bases not matched to a gene. Germline assignment: CDR1 KGHSH and CDR2 LQKENI. The CDR3 sequence is 16 residues long.

The chain couples TRBV9 to TRBJ1-6, with D hard to call. The CDR3 has 16 amino acids. Germline-derived CDR1 and CDR2 are SGDLS and YYNGEE. Trimming took 0 bases from V and 8 from J, leaving 15 bases between them. CDR3 residues: CASSVDVAGVHSPLHF. The CDR3, as DNA: TGTGCCAGCAGCGTAGATGTAGCGGGAGTACATTCACCCCTCCACTTT.

The chain employs TRBV4-3 and TRBJ2-3; perhaps TRBD1 as D (5 bases). The CDR3 runs 18 residues. V lost 0 bases to trimming and J lost 4 bases, with 20 bases between them. Germline V CDR1 and CDR2: LGHNA, YSLEER. The CDR3 sequence: CASSQDVPSRLGPDTQYF. The CDR3, as DNA: TGCGCCAGCAGCCAAGACGTTCCGAGCAGGCTGGGGCCAGATACGCAGTATTTT.

The chain joins TRBV18 to TRBJ1-1, with D maybe TRBD1 (6 bases). From germline, CDR1 is KGHSH and CDR2 LQKENI. V was pared by 2 bases and J by 1 base, with 11 bases between. CDR3 length: 15 residues. The CDR3 region has the DNA TGTGCCAGCTCACCATCGAAACAGGGGAACACTGAAGCTTTCTTT. It translates to CASSPSKQGNTEAFF. Using reference TRBV18 and TRBJ1-1 for the parts outside the CDR3, the full variable domain is NAGVMQNPRHLVRRRGQEARLRCSPMKGHSHVYWYRQLPEEGLKFMVYLQKENIIDESGMPKERFSAEFPKEGPSILRIQQVVRGDSAAYFCASSPSKQGNTEAFFGQGTRLTVV.

Only one count was recorded for this clone. The chain combines TRBV5-4 with TRBJ2-5, with 8 positions matching TRBD2. The germline V gene encodes CDR1 SGHNT and CDR2 YYREEE (reference sequence). This CDR3 has 14 amino acids. V lost 4 bases, J lost 4 bases, and 6 bases stayed unmatched. The CDR3 region is CASSPWAGGETQYF. Written as DNA, the CDR3 is TGTGCCAGCAGCCCATGGGCGGGAGGAGAGACCCAGTACTTC.

This clone was seen a single time. The V gene is TRBV6-6, the J gene TRBJ1-2; 8 bases map to TRBD1. With V trimmed by 5 bases and J by 9 bases, 14 bases remained unmatched. The CDR3 has 15 residues. Per the germline V gene, CDR1 is MNHNY and CDR2 is SVGAGI (reference sequence). The CDR3 region is CASSGLFGQGESYTF. The CDR3 DNA reads TGTGCCAGCAGTGGACTCTTCGGACAGGGTGAGAGCTACACCTTC.

This clone was detected only a few times. The chain carries TRBV11-2 and TRBJ2-3, with D perhaps matching TRBD2 (5 bases). The germline CDR1 and CDR2 sequences are SGHAT and FQNNGV. V dropped 0 bases and J dropped 5 bases, with 9 bases sitting between them. This CDR3 region has 14 residues. The CDR3 reads CASSLDWAGDTQYF. The CDR3 DNA reads as TGTGCCAGCAGCTTAGACTGGGCGGGAGATACGCAGTATTTT.

The chain employs TRBV2 and TRBJ1-2; D may be TRBD1 (6 bases). Germline V gene data show CDR1 as SNHLY and CDR2 as FYNNEI. The CDR3 is made up of 15 amino acids. Trimming pared 4 bases from V and 1 base from J, leaving 13 bases between. The CDR3 DNA reads TGTGCCAGCAGTGGAAGGGGGATGAGTAACTATGGCTACACCTTC. Its translation: CASSGRGMSNYGYTF.

This clone was found once. The gene calls are TRBV10-3 and TRBJ1-1; TRBD1 matches 7 bases. CDR1 is ENHRY, CDR2 SYGVKD, per germline. V was clipped by 5 bases and J by 1 base; unmatched bases: 4. This CDR3 region has 14 residues. The CDR3 loop reads CAISIGTANTEAFF. As DNA, the CDR3 is TGTGCCATCAGTATCGGGACAGCGAACACTGAAGCTTTCTTT.

The chain recombines TRBV27 with TRBJ2-7, with TRBD1 identical over 7 bases. The germline gives CDR1 MNHEY, CDR2 SMNVEV (reference sequence). Trimming took 5 bases from V and 5 from J; bases not matched to a gene: 30. The CDR3 extends over 21 amino acids. CDR3 residues: CASSTTGAAIARGRKLDEQYF. CDR3 in DNA: TGTGCCAGCAGTACCACAGGGGCCGCAATTGCCCGCGGGCGAAAGTTGGACGAGCAGTACTTC.

J is TRBJ2-3 and V is TRBV19; 7 bases fit TRBD2. V dropped 6 bases and J dropped 2; count of bases not matched to a gene: 8. Germline values: CDR1 LNHDA, CDR2 SQIVND (reference sequence). The CDR3 contains 15 residues. The CDR3 DNA follows: TGTGCCAGTAGGACTTCCGGGGGGACCACAGATACGCAGTATTTT. This sequence encodes CASRTSGGTTDTQYF.

The V call is TRBV7-8, the J call TRBJ2-7; 7 bases are a match to TRBD1. The CDR3 has 17 amino acids. Trimming took 5 bases from V and 3 from J; bases not matched to a gene: 16. Germline CDR1 and CDR2: SGHVS and FQNEAQ. The CDR3 here is CASSPPWAGTDSYEQYF. The CDR3 DNA is TGTGCCAGCAGCCCCCCATGGGCCGGGACAGACAGCTACGAGCAGTACTTC.

This rearrangement joins TRBV28 to TRBJ2-7, with 9 bases identical to TRBD1. The CDR3 is made up of 14 amino acids. Trimming removed 8 bases from V and 6 bases from J; junction bases left unmatched: 11. Germline CDR1 reads MDHEN; CDR2 reads SYDVKM. The CDR3 nucleotides read TGTGCCAGCGGAGCCGGGACAGGGTTTTCCGAGCAGTACTTC. Its translation is CASGAGTGFSEQYF.

J is TRBJ1-4 and V is TRBV19, with D perhaps TRBD1 (5 bases). V was trimmed by 6 bases and J by 5 bases, leaving 13 bases between them. This CDR3 region has 14 residues. Germline V gene data show CDR1 as LNHDA and CDR2 as SQIVND (reference sequence). The CDR3 DNA follows: TGTGCCAGTAGGCCCGGGGGTAGGAATGAAAAACTGTTTTTT. As protein: CASRPGGRNEKLFF.

In this sample, this clone turned up once. The junction does not match germline at one end; this may be a read error. This chain connects TRBV4-1 to TRBJ2-1; 10 bases map to TRBD1. This CDR3 region has 15 residues. CDR1 MGHRA and CDR2 YSYEKL come from the germline V gene. CDR3 DNA: TGCGCCAGCAGCGAAGACAGGGGGCTCTACAATGAGCAGTTCTTC. Translated, it gives CASSEDRGLYNEQFF.

The DNA for the CDR3 is TGCGCCAGCAGCAAAACTCCGGGACTTCTAACCTACGAGCAGTACTTC. Amino acid sequence: CASSKTPGLLTYEQYF. This chain uses TRBV5-1 with TRBJ2-7; maybe TRBD2 (6 bases). Germline CDR1 reads SGHRS; CDR2 reads YFSETQ. CDR3 length: 16 residues. V was cut by 4 bases and J by 2 bases, with 19 bases left in between.

This chain uses TRBV7-2 with TRBJ1-1; no definite D call. V shed 1 base and J shed 4 bases, with 10 bases lying between them. This CDR3 is 14 amino acids long. Germline CDR1 SGHTA, CDR2 FQGNSA. CDR3 coding DNA: TGTGCCAGCAGCTTAGTGGTGCGGGCCACTGAAGCTTTCTTT. Translating it yields CASSLVVRATEAFF.

This chain uses TRBV7-8 with TRBJ2-7; tentatively, D is TRBD2 (6 bases). The CDR3 length is 15 residues. Trimming removed 2 bases at V and 0 bases at J, with 11 bases between. In germline, CDR1 is SGHVS, CDR2 FQNEAQ. The CDR3 loop reads CASSLTGGSSYEQYF. In DNA form, the CDR3 reads TGTGCCAGCAGCTTAACCGGGGGTAGCTCCTACGAGCAGTACTTC.